This note documents a single T cell receptor (beta chain) sequence. The target antigen is unknown. The entry originates in a study of cytotoxic CD8 clonotypes in ibrutinib-treated CLL. Background on the study: Averaging across samples gave roughly 280,000 productive templates and about 94,000 productive rearrangements.

Study outcomes and limitations: Public clonotypes were rare and shrank or held steady on treatment. Clonality climbed at ibrutinib response, then dropped toward baseline at progression. Lymph node repertoires were not studied, and sampling times were unmatched.

This table comes from immunoSEQ multiplex PCR, and its TCRdb copy is limited to in-frame clones, with some not included. The sample lists 250,000 to 350,000 clones, 65% to 85% seen once, with about 5.3% in the top ten. The CDR3 is 16 residues long. Germline V CDR1 and CDR2: MNHEY, SVGAGI. V lost 4 bases and J lost 3; bases outside the gene matches: 5. The sequences come from PBMCs, collected at disease progression, from a patient treated with ibrutinib. The chain links TRBV6-5 to TRBJ2-7, with TRBD2 identical over 14 bases. The receptor was derived from a human donor with chronic lymphocytic leukemia. CDR3 sequence (DNA): TGTGCCAGCAGTTCCCGGGGACTAGCGGGAGTCTACGAGCAGTACTTC. Its protein is CASSSRGLAGVYEQYF.